The entry below describes one TCR beta chain. Its target is not known. One end of the junction varies from germline; a read error may be responsible. This specimen comes from a study of blood T cells in healthy people across ages. A J-beta primer mix and a sample-barcoded 5' primer were used in a second PCR of roughly 6 to 11 cycles. TCRdb ran MiXCR on the 5' RACE reads and lists one entry per CDR3 protein. Among about 730,000 distinct CDR3 sequences, roughly 45% were seen once, and the ten largest hold 20% to 25%. Study-wide findings and caveats: Both naive CD4+ cell counts and diversity were greater in long-lived donors than in aged donors.

Germline V lookup: CDR1 SGHTA, CDR2 FQGNSA. This CDR3 is 14 amino acids long. This clonotype was obtained from a woman aged 55 to 70 in good health. The sequencing input was blood. The chain carries TRBV7-2 and TRBJ2-1, with D perhaps matching TRBD1 or TRBD2 (5 bases each). This CDR3 is CASSSPGPQRGEFF. CDR3 nucleotides: TGTGCTAGCAGCTCACCGGGACCCCAGAGAGGAGAGTTCTTC.